The sequence of this T cell receptor (beta chain) was determined in a study of blood T cell repertoires in COVID-19. Overall study context: The United States, Italy and Spain supplied acute and convalescent COVID-19 samples. Sample material is recorded as cDNA or gDNA derived from T cells, B-cell-depleted T cells, or PBMCs.

The sample holds a few counts of this clone. The V gene's germline CDR1 is SQVTM and CDR2 ANQGSEA. The CDR3 covers 13 residues. V lost 7 bases and J 1 base, leaving 14 bases between the germline ends. Which cohort a participant joined came from the clinical history participants gave. Original data processing: Using reference gene primer amplification, nucleated cell counts were estimated. TCRdb's table, derived via immunoSEQ multiplex PCR, lists solely in-frame clones and lacks some. V, J and clone size were drawn from that table, and D and trimming were deduced from the DNA. Of under 350,000 clones listed, approximately 91% are singletons.

The receptor's source is a woman aged 40 to 55 who had recovered from COVID-19. This sequence joins TRBV29-1 and TRBJ2-7, with a tentative D call TRBD1 (6 bases). The sample consisted of PBMCs or T cells enriched from blood (not recorded which). In DNA, the CDR3 is TGCAGCGCGACCGGGACATTTTCCTACGAGCAGTACTTC. Translated, it gives CSATGTFSYEQYF.